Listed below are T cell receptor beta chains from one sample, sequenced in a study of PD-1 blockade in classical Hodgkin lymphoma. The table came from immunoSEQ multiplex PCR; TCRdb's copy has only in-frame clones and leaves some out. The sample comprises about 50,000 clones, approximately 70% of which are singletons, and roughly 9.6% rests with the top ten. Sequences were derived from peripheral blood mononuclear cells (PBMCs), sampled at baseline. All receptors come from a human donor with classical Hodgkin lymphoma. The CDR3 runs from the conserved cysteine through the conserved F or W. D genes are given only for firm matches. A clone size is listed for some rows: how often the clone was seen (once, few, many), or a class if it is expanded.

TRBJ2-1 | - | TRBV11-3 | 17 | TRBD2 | CASSPRTGGSSYNEQFF | TGTGCCAGCAGCCCTCGCACGGGAGGAAGCTCCTACAATGAGCAGTTCTTC
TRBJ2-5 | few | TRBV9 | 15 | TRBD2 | CASSLLAGAAETQYF | TGTGCCAGCAGCCTTTTAGCGGGAGCAGCGGAGACCCAGTACTTC
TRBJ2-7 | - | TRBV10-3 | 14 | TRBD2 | CAITPGLPSYEQYF | TGTGCCATCACCCCGGGACTACCTTCCTACGAGCAGTACTTC
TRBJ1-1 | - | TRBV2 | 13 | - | CANYDGMNTEAFF | TGTGCCAATTATGACGGTATGAACACTGAAGCTTTCTTT
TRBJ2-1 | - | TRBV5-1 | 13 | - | CASINLGDGEQFF | TGCGCCAGCATCAACCTCGGTGATGGTGAGCAGTTCTTC
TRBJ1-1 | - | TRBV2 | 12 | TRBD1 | CASMNRGNEAFF | TGTGCCAGCATGAACAGGGGCAATGAAGCTTTCTTT
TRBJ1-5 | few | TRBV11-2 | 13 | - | CASSPNSNQPQHF | TGTGCCAGCAGCCCAAACAGCAATCAGCCCCAGCATTTT
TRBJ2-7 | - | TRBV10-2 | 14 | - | CASTGVPLTYEQYF | TGCGCCAGCACCGGGGTACCTCTTACCTACGAGCAGTACTTC
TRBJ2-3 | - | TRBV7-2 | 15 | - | CASSLGWWSTDTQYF | TGTGCCAGCAGCTTAGGCTGGTGGAGCACAGATACGCAGTATTTT
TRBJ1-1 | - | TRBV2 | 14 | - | CASSLKTANTEAFF | TGTGCCAGCAGCTTGAAAACAGCGAACACTGAAGCTTTCTTT
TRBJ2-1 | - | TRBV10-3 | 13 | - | CAISEVPYNEQFF | TGTGCCATCAGTGAGGTCCCCTACAATGAGCAGTTCTTC
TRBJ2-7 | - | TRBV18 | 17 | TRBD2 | CASSPLRTSGVSYEQYF | TGTGCCAGCTCACCACTCAGGACTAGCGGGGTTTCCTATGAGCAGTACTTC
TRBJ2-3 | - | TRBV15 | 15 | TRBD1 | CATSRTGINTDTQYF | TGTGCCACCAGTAGGACAGGGATAAACACAGATACGCAGTATTTT
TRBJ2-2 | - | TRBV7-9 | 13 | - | CASSLGSLGELFF | TGTGCCAGCAGCTTAGGCAGTCTCGGGGAGCTGTTTTTT
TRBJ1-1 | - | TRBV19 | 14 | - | CASSSAGGGTEAFF | TGTGCCAGTTCCTCCGCGGGGGGTGGTACTGAAGCTTTCTTT
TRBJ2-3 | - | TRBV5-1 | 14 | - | CASSLGGPADTQYF | TGCGCCAGCAGCTTGGGGGGGCCGGCCGATACGCAGTATTTT
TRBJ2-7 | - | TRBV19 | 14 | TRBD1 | CASSSGTGGSEQYF | TGTGCCAGTAGCTCCGGGACAGGGGGTTCCGAGCAGTACTTC
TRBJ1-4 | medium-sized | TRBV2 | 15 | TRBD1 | CASSAGGTTNEKLFF | TGTGCCAGCAGTGCAGGGGGCACAACTAATGAAAAACTGTTTTTT
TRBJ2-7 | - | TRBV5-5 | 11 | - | CASSLTYEQYF | TGTGCCAGCAGCCTGACCTACGAGCAGTACTTC
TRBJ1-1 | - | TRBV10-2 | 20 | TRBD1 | CASSEGSGRDSFAFFTEAFF | TGCGCCAGCAGTGAGGGGTCGGGTCGGGACAGCTTCGCCTTTTTCACTGAAGCTTTCTTT
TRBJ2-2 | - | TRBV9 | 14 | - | CASRGQTNTGELFF | TGTGCCAGCAGAGGACAGACGAACACCGGGGAGCTGTTTTTT
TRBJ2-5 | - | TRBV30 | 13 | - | CAWSVQGGETQYF | TGTGCCTGGAGTGTGCAGGGTGGAGAGACCCAGTACTTC
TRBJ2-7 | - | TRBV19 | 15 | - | CSPDGGLCQLYEQYF | TGTTCTCCCGACGGGGGGCTTTGCCAACTCTACGAGCAGTACTTC
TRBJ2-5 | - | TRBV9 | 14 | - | CASSVGEGRETQYF | TGTGCCAGCAGCGTAGGCGAGGGAAGAGAGACCCAGTACTTC
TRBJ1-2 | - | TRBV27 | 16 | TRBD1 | CASRPTDRVHNYGYTF | TGTGCCAGCAGACCTACGGACAGGGTCCATAACTATGGCTACACCTTC
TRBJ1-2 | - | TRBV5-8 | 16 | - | CASRTVRDAYSGGYTF | TGTGCCAGCAGGACAGTTAGGGACGCATATTCCGGTGGCTACACCTTC
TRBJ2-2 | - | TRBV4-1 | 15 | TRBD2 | CASSHDPGRSGELFF | TGCGCCAGCAGCCACGACCCCGGGAGGTCCGGGGAGCTGTTTTTT
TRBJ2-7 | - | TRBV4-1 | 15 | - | CASSPPSGNSGEQYF | TGCGCCAGCAGCCCACCGTCAGGAAATTCGGGTGAGCAGTACTTC
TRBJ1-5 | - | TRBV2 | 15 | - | CASSDEWTVNQPQHF | TGTGCCAGCAGTGATGAATGGACAGTCAATCAGCCCCAGCATTTT
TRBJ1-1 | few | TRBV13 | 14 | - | CASSLGAGDTEAFF | TGTGCCAGCAGCTTAGGTGCAGGGGACACTGAAGCTTTCTTT